A selection of T cell receptor beta chains follows, all from one sample in a study of T cell clones after liver transplantation. The table came from immunoSEQ multiplex PCR; TCRdb's copy has only in-frame clones and leaves some out. The profile shows some 61,000 clones, 60% to 75% of them singletons. Specimen: CD4+ T cells from blood, collected at the 22-month timepoint. These receptors came from a human patient who received a liver transplant. The T cells may come from the graft donor. Each CDR3 is given with its conserved first and last residue. The listing skips clone size in some rows; elsewhere it reads once, few, many or a size class.

V gene,clone size,CDR3 protein
TRBV5-4,.,CASSMVSGNTIYF
TRBV19,.,CASGYRTGELFF
TRBV5-5,.,CASSRNAYEQYF
TRBV7-5,.,CARSLGGDINQPQHF
TRBV7-6,.,CASSLALNTEAFF
TRBV28,few,CASRTLRDNSYNEQFF
TRBV6-5,once,CASRLGQANTGELFF
TRBV11-3,.,CASSLQGANTEAFF
TRBV28,.,CASSFEQLNEQFF
TRBV4-1,.,CASSLRLSNTEAFF